The entry below gives a single T cell receptor beta chain sequence along with its context. Its antigen is as yet unknown. PCR primers comprised 60 Vbeta and 13 Jbeta primers. Here immunoSEQ multiplex PCR was the method, and the copy in TCRdb shows in-frame clones only, minus some. This sample has about 180,000 clones, with about 79% found just once. These data are taken from a study of cytomegalovirus exposure and HLA in healthy donors. General observations from the study: An analysis that was carried out later associated about 17,000 TCR beta sequences with HLA alleles at 0.05 false discovery rate.

Looked up from germline, CDR1 is SGDLS and CDR2 is YYNGEE. Trimming pared 0 bases from V and 1 base from J, leaving 16 bases between. CDR3 size: 18 residues. The chain recombines TRBV9 with TRBJ2-2; D is perhaps TRBD2 (6 bases). Input material: PBMCs. The clonotype was recovered from a man aged 40-49 years in good health and CMV-seropositive. The CDR3 nucleotides are TGTGCCAGCAGCGTAGCCTTAGCGGAGTTCTTGAACACCGGGGAGCTGTTTTTT. It yields the protein CASSVALAEFLNTGELFF.